The 5 T cell receptor beta chains reported below all come from one sample, sequenced in a study of immune heterogeneity within non-small cell lung tumors. At about 600 ng per sample, bulk tumor genomic DNA provided the template. Multiple widely separated biopsies were taken from each primary tumor at surgery. Curative surgical treatment was performed in patients who had newly diagnosed, untreated non-small cell lung cancer. A first 10-cycle multiplex round used 32 V-gene and 13 J-gene primers on TCR beta CDR3. Via MiXCR, TCRdb re-called the multiplex PCR reads, giving one row per CDR3 protein. The data contain around 15,000 distinct CDR3 sequences, approximately 30% of them seen just once; the ten biggest clones take up roughly 15%. Specimen: lung tumor tissue. These receptors were collected from a woman between 45 and 65 years old with non-small cell lung cancer.

The genes are TRBV2 and TRBJ2-4; 8 positions match TRBD1. CDR1 is SNHLY and CDR2 is FYNNEI in the germline V gene. The J segment lost 1 base and the V segment lost 6 bases, leaving 5 bases of the junction unmatched. This CDR3 is 15 amino acids long. CDR3 residues: CASRIDRGAKNIQYF. The CDR3 DNA reads as TGTGCCAGCAGGATTGACAGGGGCGCCAAAAACATTCAGTACTTC.

This clonotype was detected ten times or more. The chain combines TRBV7-8 with TRBJ2-2; 8 nucleotides match TRBD1. This CDR3 region has 15 residues. Germline V gives CDR1 SGHVS, CDR2 FQNEAQ. Trimming at V came to 5 bases and at J to 7 bases, leaving 9 bases not matched to a gene. DNA of the CDR3: TGTGCCAGCAGCCGGGACAGGATACCCCACGGGGAGCTGTTTTTT. Translating gives CASSRDRIPHGELFF. The full variable domain, rest sourced from reference TRBV7-8 and TRBJ2-2, is GAGVSQSPRYKVAKRGQDVALRCDPISGHVSLFWYQQALGQGPEFLTYFQNEAQLDKSGLPSDRFFAERPEGSVSTLKIQRTQQEDSAVYLCASSRDRIPHGELFFGEGSRLTVL.

This clonotype appeared once. This sequence may be a read error, since a much larger clone differs from it by one base. This chain links TRBV5-1 with TRBJ2-6; TRBD1 matches at 7 bases. This CDR3 has 15 residues. CDR1 is SGHRS, CDR2 YFSETQ, per germline. The CDR3 here is CASTKGAPGASVLTF. The CDR3 coding sequence is TGCGCCAGCACCAAGGGGGCGCCTGGGGCCAGCGTCCTGACTTTC.

With regard to this clonotype: A junction end diverges from the germline sequence, so it may reflect a read error. The chain uses TRBV5-4 and TRBJ2-7; D remains unclear. This CDR3 is built from 13 residues. Germline V gene sequence: CDR1 SGHNT, CDR2 YYREEE (reference sequence). The CDR3 is CSSSFVGRYEQYF. As DNA, the CDR3 is TGTTCCAGCAGCTTCGTCGGAAGATACGAGCAGTACTTC. The variable domain in full, completed from reference TRBV5-4 and TRBJ2-7, reads ETGVTQSPTHLIKTRGQQVTLRCSSQSGHNTVSWYQQALGQGPQFIFQYYREEENGRGNFPPRFSGLQFPNYSSELNVNALELDDSALYLCSSSFVGRYEQYFGPGTRLTVT.

This clonotype occurred a few times. A much larger clone sits a single nucleotide away, making a read error possible. The chain employs TRBV11-2 and TRBJ1-2; unclear D gene. CDR3 size: 13 residues. Between the trimmed V and J ends, which lost 1 base and 4 bases, there was a span of 7 bases. Germline lookup yields CDR1 SGHAT and CDR2 FQNNGV. As DNA, the CDR3 is TGTGCCAGCAGCTTAGTGGATGCCTATGGCTACACCTTC. Protein product: CASSLVDAYGYTF.